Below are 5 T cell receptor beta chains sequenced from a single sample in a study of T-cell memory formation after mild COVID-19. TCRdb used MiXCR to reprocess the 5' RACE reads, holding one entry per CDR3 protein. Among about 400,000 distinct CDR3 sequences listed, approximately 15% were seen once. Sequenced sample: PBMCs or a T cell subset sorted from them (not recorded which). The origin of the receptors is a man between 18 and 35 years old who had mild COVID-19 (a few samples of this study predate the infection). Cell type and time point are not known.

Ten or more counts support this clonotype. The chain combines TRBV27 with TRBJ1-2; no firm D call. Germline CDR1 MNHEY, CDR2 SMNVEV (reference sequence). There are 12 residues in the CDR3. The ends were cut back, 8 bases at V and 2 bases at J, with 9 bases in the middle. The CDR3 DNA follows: TGTGCCAGCTCGACGGGGAACTATGGCTACACCTTC. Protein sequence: CASSTGNYGYTF.

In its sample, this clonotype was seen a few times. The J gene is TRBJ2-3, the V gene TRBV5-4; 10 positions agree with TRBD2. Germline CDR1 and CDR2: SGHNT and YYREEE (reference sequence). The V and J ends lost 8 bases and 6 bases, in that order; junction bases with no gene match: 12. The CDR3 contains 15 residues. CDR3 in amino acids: CASSLGLAGVDTQYF. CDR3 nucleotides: TGTGCCAGTTCATTGGGGCTAGCGGGGGTGGATACGCAGTATTTT. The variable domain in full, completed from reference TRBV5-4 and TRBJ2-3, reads ETGVTQSPTHLIKTRGQQVTLRCSSQSGHNTVSWYQQALGQGPQFIFQYYREEENGRGNFPPRFSGLQFPNYSSELNVNALELDDSALYLCASSLGLAGVDTQYFGPGTRLTVL.

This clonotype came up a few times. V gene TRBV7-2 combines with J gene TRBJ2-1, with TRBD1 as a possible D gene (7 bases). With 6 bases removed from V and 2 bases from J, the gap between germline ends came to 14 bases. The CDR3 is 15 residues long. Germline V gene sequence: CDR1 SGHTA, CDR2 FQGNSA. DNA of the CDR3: TGTGCCAGCAGTCGAACAGGGGAGGCCTACAATGAGCAGTTCTTC. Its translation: CASSRTGEAYNEQFF.

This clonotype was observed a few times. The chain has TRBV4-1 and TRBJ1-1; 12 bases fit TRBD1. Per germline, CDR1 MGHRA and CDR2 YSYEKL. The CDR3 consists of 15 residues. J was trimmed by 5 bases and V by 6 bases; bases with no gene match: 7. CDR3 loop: CASRGGTGGLTEAFF. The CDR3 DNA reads TGCGCCAGCAGAGGGGGGACAGGGGGCTTAACTGAAGCTTTCTTT.

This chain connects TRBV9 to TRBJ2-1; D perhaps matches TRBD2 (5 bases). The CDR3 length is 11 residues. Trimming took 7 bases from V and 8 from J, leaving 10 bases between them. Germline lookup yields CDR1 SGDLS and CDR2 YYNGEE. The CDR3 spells CASGRGYEQFF. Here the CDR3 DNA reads TGTGCCAGCGGTCGGGGTTATGAGCAGTTCTTC.